Given below is one T cell receptor (beta chain) in context. Its matching antigen is unknown. Time point indicated: after preoperative PTX-NDP chemotherapy. Patients received paclitaxel-nedaplatin as preoperative chemotherapy before surgery. The CDR3 covers 14 residues. V shed 5 bases and J 2 bases; nucleotides not matched to a gene: 2. Germline V gene data show CDR1 as MNHEY and CDR2 as SVGEGT. This entry belongs to a study of esophageal squamous cell carcinoma under preoperative chemotherapy. Study-level information: Both tumor-infiltrating lymphocytes and peripheral blood T cells were profiled. Overall study findings and caveats: Peripheral T cells migrating into the tumor appeared to partly supply post-treatment tumor-infiltrating lymphocytes. After paclitaxel-nedaplatin, abundant clones were more likely to contract than amplify.

TCRdb reprocessed the PCR reads with MiXCR, giving one entry per CDR3 protein. The sample shows about 32,000 distinct CDR3 sequences, around 50% of them seen only once. This chain connects TRBV6-2 or TRBV6-3 to TRBJ2-2; 7 nucleotides match TRBD2. This material was obtained from a patient given preoperative chemotherapy. This TCR was sampled from a human donor with esophageal squamous cell carcinoma. The donor label of this sample is uncertain. CDR3: CASSPTSNTGELFF. For the CDR3, the DNA is TGTGCCAGCAGTCCGACTAGCAACACCGGGGAGCTGTTTTTT.